The 25 T cell receptor beta chains given below trace back to one sample, sequenced in a study of blood T cell repertoires in COVID-19. Measured with immunoSEQ multiplex PCR; TCRdb has only the in-frame clones, and not every one. Of 150,000 to 200,000 clones listed, more than 75% were seen once; the top ten hold roughly 3.5%. Sequencing input: peripheral blood. These receptors came from a man between 65 and 79 years old with acute or convalescent COVID-19.

The rearrangement links TRBV27 to TRBJ2-5, with 12 bases identical to TRBD2. The V and J ends lost 8 bases and 9 bases, in that order; junction bases with no gene match: 4. Looked up from germline, CDR1 is MNHEY and CDR2 is SMNVEV (reference sequence). The CDR3 is 12 amino acids. The CDR3 region is CASRLAGEPQYF. The CDR3 DNA sequence: TGTGCCAGCCGACTAGCGGGGGAGCCCCAGTACTTC.

The genes are TRBV5-5 and TRBJ2-3; D may be TRBD1 (5 bases). Trimming removed 0 bases at V and 9 bases at J, with 11 bases between. Per germline, CDR1 SGHKS and CDR2 YYEKEE (reference sequence). There are 13 residues in the CDR3. The CDR3 coding sequence is TGTGCCAGCAGCTTGGCGGACACTCTCACGCAGTATTTT. It codes for CASSLADTLTQYF.

The chain couples TRBV6-5 to TRBJ1-6; D is perhaps TRBD1 (5 bases). The CDR3 runs 13 residues. The germline V gene has CDR1 MNHEY and CDR2 SVGAGI. V was shortened by 7 bases and J by 11 bases, with 15 bases between the two germline ends. The CDR3 bases are TGTGCCAGCACTGGCGGTCCCAGGGCACCCCTCCACTTT. It encodes CASTGGPRAPLHF.

Note on this clone: One end of the junction does not line up with germline, which may come from a read error. The chain combines TRBV5-1 with TRBJ1-2, with a possible D match to TRBD1 (5 bases). The germline V gene encodes CDR1 SGHRS and CDR2 YFSETQ. This CDR3 has 14 residues. The CDR3 DNA reads as TGCGCCAGCAGTTTGGGAGTGGCAGGGTATGGCTACACCTTC. It encodes CASSLGVAGYGYTF.

The chain carries TRBV7-3 and TRBJ2-3; 7 bases are a match to TRBD2. Germline V gene lookup returns CDR1 SGHTA and CDR2 FQGTGA. CDR3 length: 16 residues. Unmatched junction bases numbered 8, after V lost 3 bases and J lost 2 bases. The CDR3 protein is CASSFNPTSDTDTQYF. CDR3 sequence (DNA): TGTGCCAGCAGCTTTAACCCCACTAGCGACACAGATACGCAGTATTTT.

This chain connects TRBV5-6 to TRBJ1-2; D unclear. Germline loops: CDR1 SGHDT, CDR2 YYEEEE. The V end lost 2 bases, the J end lost 4 bases, and 9 bases lay between the germline ends. This CDR3 region has 13 residues. CDR3 DNA: TGTGCCAGCAGCTTCCTGAGTTCCTATGGCTACACCTTC. Its protein is CASSFLSSYGYTF.

The V call is TRBV7-3, the J call TRBJ2-1; a weak D match, TRBD2 (5 bases). The CDR3 spans 16 residues. V was pared by 1 base and J by 5 bases, with 15 bases between. Per germline, CDR1 SGHTA and CDR2 FQGTGA. The CDR3 is CASSLISGVRNNEQFF. The CDR3 nucleotides read TGTGCCAGCAGCTTAATATCCGGGGTGCGGAACAATGAGCAGTTCTTC.

The chain is built from TRBV5-1 and TRBJ1-6, with 9 positions matching TRBD1. This CDR3 has 16 residues. Losses at the gene ends were 4 bases for V and 8 bases for J; bases not matched to a gene: 10. Per germline, CDR1 SGHRS and CDR2 YFSETQ. The CDR3, as DNA: TGCGCCAGCAGCCGCGCAAGAACAGGGGGCGATTCACCCCTCCACTTT. It yields the protein CASSRARTGGDSPLHF.

This clone has at least ten counts. The rearrangement links TRBV13 to TRBJ2-7; unclear D gene. The CDR3 contains 13 residues. V was shortened by 3 bases and J by 2 bases, with 8 bases between the two germline ends. CDR1 is PRHDT, CDR2 FYEKMQ, per germline (reference sequence). The CDR3 DNA is TGTGCCAGCAGCTTGGCCAGTGCCTACGAGCAGTACTTC. Translated: CASSLASAYEQYF.

The V gene is TRBV18, the J gene TRBJ2-5; D possibly corresponds to TRBD1 (6 bases). The V end was cut by 6 bases, the J end by 4 bases, with 18 bases between. This CDR3 contains 15 residues. Germline V gene sequence: CDR1 KGHSH, CDR2 LQKENI. CDR3 nucleotide sequence: TGTGCCAGCTCGTCACCGGGACAATGGGGAGAGACCCAGTACTTC. This codes for CASSSPGQWGETQYF.

The V and J genes are TRBV2 and TRBJ1-1; 7 bases line up with TRBD1. CDR1 SNHLY and CDR2 FYNNEI come from the germline V gene. This CDR3 contains 14 residues. Trimming removed 7 bases from V and 6 bases from J; junction bases left unmatched: 11. The CDR3 DNA reads as TGTGCCAGCATTACCGGACAGGTTAGGCCTGAAGCTTTCTTT. This translates into CASITGQVRPEAFF.

The V call is TRBV4-2, the J call TRBJ2-5, with 9 positions matching TRBD1. The CDR3 has 16 residues. Germline V lookup: CDR1 LGHNA, CDR2 YNFKEQ. The J segment lost 5 bases and the V segment lost 1 base, leaving 8 bases of the junction unmatched. The CDR3 here is CASSQVGDRVAETQYF. The DNA for the CDR3 is TGTGCCAGCAGCCAAGTGGGGGACAGGGTGGCGGAGACCCAGTACTTC.

This chain connects TRBV4-1 to TRBJ2-3; TRBD1 matches 11 bases. The CDR3 totals 16 residues. The germline V gene encodes CDR1 MGHRA and CDR2 YSYEKL. The junction had 4 bases not matched to a gene; V was cut back by 4 bases and J by 1 base. This chain's CDR3 is CASSPGQGEGTDTQYF. The DNA of the CDR3 is TGCGCCAGCAGCCCGGGACAGGGGGAGGGCACAGATACGCAGTATTTT.

The chain carries TRBV5-4 and TRBJ2-1, with 10 bases aligning to TRBD1. From germline, CDR1 is SGHNT and CDR2 YYREEE (reference sequence). The CDR3 runs 16 residues. The V segment lost 7 bases and the J segment 7 bases; nucleotides outside the gene matches: 14. The chain's CDR3 is CASFTRDRGSWNEQFF. In DNA form, the CDR3 reads TGTGCCAGCTTCACCCGGGACAGGGGTTCGTGGAATGAGCAGTTCTTC.

Regarding this clone: The junction departs from the called germline gene at one end, perhaps through a read error. The chain couples TRBV27 to TRBJ2-7; weak D call: TRBD2 (6 bases). Germline CDR1 reads MNHEY; CDR2 reads SMNVEV (reference sequence). The CDR3 sequence is 14 residues long. CDR3 residues: CASGRQGVSHEQYF. The CDR3 nucleotides read TGTGCCAGCGGGAGGCAGGGAGTCTCCCACGAGCAGTACTTC.

V is TRBV18 and J is TRBJ2-1; D might be TRBD2 (5 bases). The ends were cut back, 3 bases at V and 5 bases at J, with 14 bases in the middle. The germline gives CDR1 KGHSH, CDR2 LQKENI. This CDR3 comprises 15 residues. In nucleotides, the CDR3 is TGTGCCAGCTCACCTAGGCTAGCACCGAACAATGAGCAGTTCTTC. Protein sequence: CASSPRLAPNNEQFF. The full variable domain, completed using reference TRBV18 and TRBJ2-1, is NAGVMQNPRHLVRRRGQEARLRCSPMKGHSHVYWYRQLPEEGLKFMVYLQKENIIDESGMPKERFSAEFPKEGPSILRIQQVVRGDSAAYFCASSPRLAPNNEQFFGPGTRLTVL.

The V call is TRBV6-5, the J call TRBJ1-5; the D gene is possibly TRBD1 (6 bases). The V and J ends lost 6 bases and 5 bases respectively, with 14 bases between them. The CDR3 is made up of 14 amino acids. The germline gives CDR1 MNHEY, CDR2 SVGAGI. The CDR3 region has the DNA TGTGCCAGCAGGTGGACTGAGGGGGATCAGCCCCAGCATTTT. It yields the protein CASRWTEGDQPQHF.

Notes on this clone: The same CDR3 arises from other DNA sequences in this sample as well. This chain joins TRBV19 and TRBJ1-1; D perhaps matches TRBD1 (5 bases). Trimming removed 3 bases at V and 1 base at J, with 6 bases between. This CDR3 is built from 13 residues. Germline CDR1 and CDR2: LNHDA and SQIVND (reference sequence). The CDR3 protein is CASSITGNTEAFF. The CDR3 DNA is TGTGCCAGTAGTATCACAGGGAACACTGAAGCTTTCTTT.

CDR3 in DNA: TGTGCCAGCAGCTTGAACCGGGACAGGGGGGCCCGGGAGCTGTTTTTT. The encoded protein is CASSLNRDRGARELFF. J is TRBJ2-2 and V is TRBV11-2, with 11 positions matching TRBD1. J was trimmed by 9 bases and V by 3 bases; bases with no gene match: 9. This CDR3 contains 16 residues. Germline V gives CDR1 SGHAT, CDR2 FQNNGV.

This sequence joins TRBV29-1 and TRBJ1-2; D is unresolved. Germline V CDR1 and CDR2: SQVTM, ANQGSEA. V was pared by 4 bases and J by 6 bases, with 12 bases between. The CDR3 sequence is 12 residues long. The CDR3 bases are TGCAGCGTTGTGGGTTCGCAGGATGGCTACACCTTC. This codes for CSVVGSQDGYTF.

The V and J genes are TRBV4-1 and TRBJ2-1; 8 bases map to TRBD2. Per the germline V gene, CDR1 is MGHRA and CDR2 is YSYEKL. V trimming: 1 base; J trimming: 8 bases; junction bases outside the gene matches: 7. The length of the CDR3 is 15 residues. The DNA of the CDR3 is TGCGCCAGCAGCCAAGTGAGCGGGAGTGGGTATGAGCAGTTCTTC. Its translation is CASSQVSGSGYEQFF.

The J gene is TRBJ2-1, the V gene TRBV14; D is perhaps TRBD2 (6 bases). The ends were cut back, 1 base at V and 4 bases at J, with 14 bases in the middle. Germline V CDR1 and CDR2: SGHDN, FVKESK. This CDR3 spans 16 amino acids. The CDR3 is CASSQGAGLGYNEQFF. As DNA, the CDR3 is TGTGCCAGCAGCCAAGGGGCGGGGTTGGGGTACAATGAGCAGTTCTTC.

In DNA, the CDR3 is TGTGCCAGCAGCTTAGTGGAGGGGCCCCAGCATTTT. The encoded protein is CASSLVEGPQHF. This chain connects TRBV7-8 to TRBJ1-5, with D uncertain. The CDR3 loop spans 12 amino acids. V dropped 1 base and J dropped 9 bases, with 7 bases sitting between them. Germline loops: CDR1 SGHVS, CDR2 FQNEAQ. Full variable domain (remainder filled in from reference TRBV7-8 and TRBJ1-5): GAGVSQSPRYKVAKRGQDVALRCDPISGHVSLFWYQQALGQGPEFLTYFQNEAQLDKSGLPSDRFFAERPEGSVSTLKIQRTQQEDSAVYLCASSLVEGPQHFGDGTRLSIL.

This chain uses TRBV21-1 with TRBJ1-5; the DNA was not compared with TRBD1, the D call given in the table. TRBV21-1 is a known pseudogene. The CDR3 totals 17 residues. CDR3 coding DNA: TGTGCCAGCAGCAAAGCGGGACAGGGAATGGGGAATCAGCCCCAGCATTTT. It is translated as CASSKAGQGMGNQPQHF.

The chain has TRBV3-1 (or the pseudogene TRBV3-2) and TRBJ1-5, with D unclear. V was trimmed by 5 bases and J by 6 bases, leaving 11 bases between them. Germline V lookup: CDR1 LGHDT, CDR2 YNNKEL (reference sequence). The CDR3 consists of 13 residues. DNA of the CDR3: TGTGCCAGCAGCTTTGGCGCAGGTCAGCCCCAGCATTTT. Its translation: CASSFGAGQPQHF.